The rows below give T cell receptor beta chains drawn from one sample of a study of T cells expressing NK-cell markers. With the 5' RACE reads reprocessed, TCRdb shows one record per CDR3 protein and no DNA. This sample contains roughly 150,000 distinct CDR3 sequences. The material sequenced was blood T cells: a sorted CD56 or NKG2C T cell subset, CD4+ or CD8+ T cells, or bulk PBMC T cells (not recorded which). The receptors here all came from a woman aged 18 to 75 in good health. CDR3s include the opening cysteine and the closing phenylalanine or tryptophan. Each record gives: V gene, J gene, CDR3 protein.

TRBV7-9	TRBJ1-2	CASSQTQGVDNYGYTF
TRBV27	TRBJ2-3	CASKTSGTPISDTQYF
TRBV5-6	TRBJ2-7	CASRKPGGDAYEQYF
TRBV5-6	TRBJ1-2	CASSFPPSTGSGYTF
TRBV9	TRBJ1-1	CASSSRSGFNTEAFF
TRBV4-1	TRBJ2-7	CASSHPGQGAAKVIYEQYF
TRBV5-1	TRBJ2-7	CASSSMTGTEQYF
TRBV4-1	TRBJ2-3	CASSQDPTSGTDTQYF
TRBV28	TRBJ2-3	CASSSRAGGVTDTQYF
TRBV12-3/TRBV12-4	TRBJ1-6	CASSSARAGSPLHF
TRBV28	TRBJ2-4	CASSFEGQLKNIQYF
TRBV7-7	TRBJ2-5	CASSWRAGPQETQYF
TRBV11-1	TRBJ2-1	CASSPGTSVWGEQFF
TRBV2	TRBJ2-1	CASWREGRGEIYNEQFF
TRBV9	TRBJ2-1	CASSVSGQGHNEQFF
TRBV5-1	TRBJ2-3	CASSPMARGSSTDTQYF
TRBV20-1	TRBJ2-3	CSARDRERTDTQYF
TRBV24-1	TRBJ2-2	CATSAQGNTGELFF
TRBV24-1	TRBJ2-1	CATSGAGAYNEQFF
TRBV20-1	TRBJ1-6	CSARGGGGNSPLHF
TRBV2	TRBJ1-1	CASSATGGTEAFF
TRBV29-1	TRBJ2-2	CSTLDSGMNTGELFF
TRBV30	TRBJ2-1	CAWKKSGSSYEQFF
TRBV29-1	TRBJ1-5	CSVAGNANQPQHF
TRBV21-1	TRBJ2-7	CASEGQNYEQYF
TRBV20-1	TRBJ1-2	CSATRRVGTYGYTF
TRBV27	TRBJ2-7	CASGVQPAYEQYF
TRBV7-2	TRBJ2-7	CASSSDRTSEQYF
TRBV15	TRBJ2-1	CATSRVGQGTYNEQFF
TRBV5-1	TRBJ2-1	CASSRGPAGDNEQFF
TRBV6-5	TRBJ1-2	CASSYSGGGYTF
TRBV29-1	TRBJ1-1	CSVGGGNTEAFF
TRBV2	TRBJ2-5	CASSVSLTVGETQYF
TRBV7-8	TRBJ2-3	CASSLVAGVGTDTQYF
TRBV9	TRBJ2-6	CASSVPRGAGANVLTF
TRBV5-1	TRBJ1-2	CASSLDSRNYGYTF
TRBV6-1	TRBJ1-2	CASSRDFGPYGYTF
TRBV29-1	TRBJ2-5	CSVSKGASIGTQYF
TRBV5-1	TRBJ2-5	CASSFSPSGLQETQYF
TRBV9	TRBJ2-5	CASTAGGYGETQYF
TRBV12-3/TRBV12-4	TRBJ2-2	CASSLGGIGTGELFF
TRBV7-2	TRBJ2-1	CASSPWTGPYNEQFF
TRBV29-1	TRBJ2-1	CSVSGLRGSTYNEQFF
TRBV20-1	TRBJ2-2	CSARDRRLGLGGELFF
TRBV6-5	TRBJ1-1	CASSYSGTAGAFF
TRBV6-2/TRBV6-3	TRBJ1-5	CASSYSISEGQPQHF
TRBV10-3	TRBJ2-5	CAIGGGETQYF
TRBV14	TRBJ2-3	CASSPSTGADTQYF
TRBV5-1	TRBJ2-5	CASSLIGGRGETQYF
TRBV20-1	TRBJ2-7	CSARDDLGAGHEQYF
TRBV7-8	TRBJ2-1	CASSLGTIDNEQFF
TRBV27	TRBJ2-7	CASSLDRVVPSEQYF
TRBV20-1	TRBJ2-5	CSDRLAGGTQYF
TRBV20-1	TRBJ1-1	CSASPIGTNTEAFF
TRBV20-1	TRBJ1-4	CSVGLVEKLFF
TRBV7-9	TRBJ2-1	CASSLSRTSGYNEQFF
TRBV24-1	TRBJ2-1	CATSDLRGPEQFF